This entry describes one T cell receptor (beta chain). Its antigen is unidentified. Donors gave 8.5 to 10 milliliters of peripheral blood apiece. This sample stems from a study of blood T cells in healthy people across ages. Study-level findings and limits: Possibly, changes in expanded clonotypes were confounded because donor CMV status was unknown. Strongly correlated with naive T cell percentage was TCR beta diversity.

A second PCR, run for roughly 7 to 11 cycles, used a sample-barcoded 5' primer plus a J-beta primer mix. TCRdb re-called the 5' RACE reads through MiXCR, storing one row per CDR3 protein. The profile shows about 1.7 million distinct CDR3 sequences, about 30% of them singletons. The CDR3 has 13 residues. The V gene end was trimmed by 7 bases and the J gene end by 5 bases; junction bases not matched to a gene: 5. The sequencing sample was made of blood. The J gene is TRBJ1-2, the V gene TRBV12-3 or TRBV12-4; 9 bases agree with TRBD1. The TCR was taken from a woman in her 30s in good health. The CDR3 region has the DNA TGTGCCAGCACCATGACAGGGGGTTATGGCTACACCTTC. Its translation: CASTMTGGYGYTF.